This TCR beta chain was found in a study of early T cells in non-severe SARS-CoV-2 infection. MiXCR, run by TCRdb on the 5' RACE reads, gives a single entry per CDR3 protein. The table includes more than 95,000 distinct CDR3 sequences, around 16% detected once. CDR3 length: 8 amino acids. CDR1 and CDR2 (germline): SGHTA, FQGNSA. V was cut by 9 bases and J by 7 bases, with 4 bases left in between. This chain uses TRBV7-2 with TRBJ2-7; D ambiguous. The clonotype was recovered from an adult who was a healthcare worker with PCR-confirmed SARS-CoV-2 infection or an uninfected control (not recorded which). The sequenced sample consisted of whole blood. The CDR3 DNA follows: TGTGCCAGGGGAGAGCAGTACTTC. Residues: CARGEQYF.